The present TCR beta chain was sequenced within a study of T cells in tuberculosis (dated by TCRdb to about 2018). For context, the study as a whole: To characterize T cells specific for the mycobacterial lipid antigen glucose monomycolate (GMM), the study used CD1B tetramers together with high-throughput TCR immunosequencing. With 9 to 10 people per group, a South African clinical cohort compared IGRA-negative adolescents, IGRA-positive adolescents with latent tuberculosis, and adults with active tuberculosis. PBMC from patients with active tuberculosis were archived either before the start of standard anti-tuberculosis treatment or within 7 days of starting that treatment. Broader findings and caveats from the paper: Shorter CDR3-alpha lengths in active tuberculosis patients partly drove the smaller NN-distances, and the TCR-beta difference was not statistically significant. Clinical samples were chosen by availability of cryopreserved specimens, and active tuberculosis cases were adults while controls were adolescents. Active tuberculosis TCR-alpha repertoires showed smaller mean NN-distances to GMM-specific TCRs than IGRA-negative controls, suggesting clonal expansion of these TCRs. Using GEM motif frequencies, a classifier achieved 70% accuracy, whereas a classifier built on the diverse GMM-specific repertoire got to 87% accuracy (AUROC 0.90).

About this clone itself: This clone's antigen is unknown. No base-level quality is on record; no much larger clone is a single base apart.

The sample's time point label, decoded: new active TB diagnosis, blood taken before or within 7 days of starting treatment. The patients with active tuberculosis were newly diagnosed, HIV-seronegative South African adults aged 18 years or older. Active tuberculosis was confirmed by positive sputum smear microscopy and/or positive M. tuberculosis culture. Immunosequencing of unsorted cryopreserved PBMC covered, on average, roughly 93,000 T cells per clinical donor. The immunoSEQ multiplex PCR assay was used to generate TCR libraries, with TCR-beta and/or TCR-alpha/delta assays applied to each sample. The Illumina high-throughput platform was used to sequence the amplified TCR libraries. As for the original processing: Clustering and dimensionality reduction relied on pairwise TCRdist distances among GMM-specific receptors from T cells that were either sorted ex vivo or expanded in vitro. The score assigned to each clinical repertoire was mean NN-distance, meaning the average TCRdist to the nearest 10% of tetramer-positive reference sequences. GEM TCR motif frequency was calculated as the fraction of unique TCRs that matched known GEM sequences in V/J usage and CDR3 length. Linear discriminant analysis with leave-one-out cross-validation, implemented in scikit-learn, was used to classify active tuberculosis. TCRdb retrieved this table from immuneACCESS and kept in-frame rearrangements only. Not all clones are present; in checked studies, unresolved V genes account for under half, and no reason is known for the remainder. V and J calls and clone size come straight from that table; D and trimming were deduced from the DNA. The table for this sample lists 25,000 to 35,000 clones; around 92% of them were counted only once. The top ten hold about 7.7% of the sample.

Measured from the cysteine to the phenylalanine, the CDR3 is 13 residues long. The entry retains the CDR3 DNA only, 39 bases that are in frame from base 1. For this chain, trimming is 4 bases at the V end and 6 bases at the J end, and the number of junction bases without a gene match is 3. According to the germline V gene, CDR1 reads SGHDT and CDR2 reads YYEEEE. Sequenced here: PBMCs, sampled at tuberculosis diagnosis. This sequence originates from an adult with tuberculosis. Some clones in this sample may be carry-over from other donors' samples. The sequence joins TRBV5-6 to TRBJ2-2, and 7 junctional nucleotides match TRBD1. The CDR3 region: CASSAGTAGELFF. The DNA sequence is as follows: TGTGCCAGCAGCGCCGGGACAGCCGGGGAGCTGTTTTTT.